What follows is one T cell receptor (beta chain) and its context. The sample belongs to a study of shared clonotypes between healthy human individuals. Germline CDR1 reads SGHTS; CDR2 reads YDEGEE. This CDR3 has 13 amino acids. The V end lost 4 bases, the J end lost 1 base, and 9 bases lay between the germline ends. Libraries were prepared by immunoSEQ multiplex PCR; TCRdb keeps only in-frame clonotypes and omits some of them. The sample lists fewer than 1.6 million clones, just under 99% occurring once. The origin of this receptor is a man aged 25-45 years in good health. Sequences were obtained from naive CD4+ T cells sorted from blood. Sample subset: CD45RA+ positively selected. V and J are TRBV5-8 and TRBJ2-7; D is unclear. CDR3 nucleotide sequence: TGTGCCAGCAGCATCCGGGTTTCCTACGAGCAGTACTTC. This translates into CASSIRVSYEQYF.